This T cell receptor beta chain is drawn from a study of T cells in Graves' hyperthyroidism and ophthalmopathy. Study-wide context: At initial diagnosis, before any treatment had begun, peripheral blood was obtained.

In this sample, this clonotype turned up many times. The germline CDR1 and CDR2 sequences are MNHNS and SASEGT. Between the trimmed V and J ends, which lost 6 bases and 1 base, there was a span of 10 bases. The CDR3 has 13 residues. Regions amplified from RNA transcripts were the TCR beta CDR3 regions. A first-round RT-PCR of the TCR CDR3 used the HTBI primer set. TCRdb re-derived calls from the multiplex PCR reads in MiXCR, one entry per CDR3 protein. The data show under 250,000 distinct CDR3 sequences, about 24% seen once. Exclusions: uncontrolled infection, other autoimmune disease, pregnancy, lactation.

This sequence was found in a woman in her forties with Graves' ophthalmopathy. Sequencing was performed on blood. The chain has TRBV6-1 and TRBJ2-7, with D possibly matching TRBD1 (5 bases). The CDR3 protein is CASSHPGSYEQYF. The CDR3 nucleotides read TGTGCCAGCAGCCACCCAGGGTCCTACGAGCAGTACTTC.